This paragraph reports one T cell receptor beta chain. Germline CDR1 and CDR2: SGHRS and YFSETQ. The CDR3 runs to 13 residues. Trimming shortened V by 0 bases and J by 6 bases, and 10 bases separated the two germline ends. The entry originates in a study of T cell changes during pregnancy in multiple sclerosis. Sequenced by immunoSEQ multiplex PCR; TCRdb stores in-frame clones only, minus some. The sample yields 50,000 to 65,000 clones, about 94% seen once. This TCR came from a female donor with multiple sclerosis, enrolled in a pregnancy study. Specimen: CD8+ T cells from peripheral blood mononuclear cells, collected in the second trimester of pregnancy. The chain joins TRBV5-1 to TRBJ2-7; a weak D match, TRBD1 (5 bases). The chain's CDR3 is CASSLAQGSEQYF. In nucleotides, the CDR3 is TGCGCCAGCAGCTTGGCCCAGGGATCCGAGCAGTACTTC.